This T cell receptor (beta chain) was found in a study of blood T cell repertoires in COVID-19. The germline V gene encodes CDR1 MDHEN and CDR2 SYDVKM. The CDR3 sequence is 15 residues long. Trimming took off 6 bases at V and 0 bases at J, with 11 bases between the two ends. Sequenced by immunoSEQ multiplex PCR; TCRdb stores in-frame clones only, minus some. Found here are about 180,000 clones, 85% to 90% of them singletons; the top ten hold roughly 20%. The sequenced sample consisted of peripheral blood. This TCR came from a man aged 70 or older with active or convalescent COVID-19. The chain uses TRBV28 and TRBJ2-2, with TRBD2 as a possible D gene (5 bases). The CDR3: CASRGGGPNTGELFF. CDR3 sequence (DNA): TGTGCCAGCAGAGGTGGAGGACCGAACACCGGGGAGCTGTTTTTT.